A single sample gave rise to the 30 T cell receptor beta chains below, sequenced in a study of identical twins. Via MiXCR, TCRdb re-called the 5' RACE reads, giving one row per CDR3 protein. This table has a few hundred thousand distinct CDR3 sequences, about 12% appearing once. The sample was also reused in another study, on yellow fever vaccine responses in identical twins.

Sequencing was carried out using CD8+ T cells sorted from blood. All receptors come from a woman aged 18-30 years in good health.

This clonotype was picked up a small number of times. The chain carries TRBV6-5 and TRBJ2-3; TRBD1 aligns across 11 bases. V dropped 3 bases and J dropped 2; count of bases not matched to a gene: 4. Germline V CDR1 and CDR2: MNHEY, SVGAGI. The CDR3 runs 16 residues. Here the CDR3 reads CASSYGQGANTDTQYF. CDR3 DNA: TGTGCCAGCAGTTATGGACAGGGGGCGAACACAGATACGCAGTATTTT.

V gene TRBV5-1 combines with J gene TRBJ2-7; D is unclear. Germline assignment: CDR1 SGHRS and CDR2 YFSETQ. Trimming took 1 base from V and 5 from J, leaving 10 bases between them. This CDR3 is 13 amino acids long. CDR3 loop: CASSLQFSHEQYF. As DNA, the CDR3 is TGCGCCAGCAGCTTGCAGTTCAGCCACGAGCAGTACTTC.

The sample holds many counts of this clonotype. This rearrangement joins TRBV11-2 to TRBJ1-4, with D possibly being TRBD1 (5 bases). CDR3 length equals 16 residues. V was cut by 5 bases and J by 5 bases, with 18 bases left in between. In germline, CDR1 is SGHAT, CDR2 FQNNGV. This chain's CDR3 is CASSDSGTTYNEKLFF. DNA of the CDR3: TGTGCCAGCAGCGACTCCGGGACCACCTACAATGAAAAACTGTTTTTT.

This clonotype was counted only a few times. In DNA form, the CDR3 reads TGTGCCAGCAGCCAAAACCGAGGGGGACAGGGGGCGAACAATGAGCAGTTCTTC. Protein sequence: CASSQNRGGQGANNEQFF. V gene TRBV14 combines with J gene TRBJ2-1; 12 bases line up with TRBD1. Germline CDR1 and CDR2: SGHDN and FVKESK. Trimming took 2 bases from V and 5 from J; bases not matched to a gene: 10. The CDR3 is 18 residues long.

This clonotype turned up a few times. The chain has TRBV12-3 or TRBV12-4 and TRBJ1-1; D perhaps matches TRBD1 (6 bases). The V and J ends lost 10 bases and 1 base respectively, with 16 bases between them. This CDR3 has 14 residues. The CDR3 region is CATTRGAPNTEAFF. The CDR3 DNA follows: TGTGCCACGACCCGGGGGGCGCCGAACACTGAAGCTTTCTTT.

There are many counts of this clonotype. The chain combines TRBV12-3 or TRBV12-4 with TRBJ1-1, with D hard to call. Between the trimmed V and J ends, which lost 5 bases and 6 bases, there was a span of 10 bases. The CDR3 contains 12 residues. The CDR3 here is CASSPGGAEAFF. In DNA form, the CDR3 reads TGTGCCAGCAGTCCAGGCGGAGCTGAAGCTTTCTTT.

This clonotype was seen a few times. The genes are TRBV2 and TRBJ2-7; D remains ambiguous. V lost 8 bases to trimming and J lost 0 bases, with 14 bases between them. The germline gives CDR1 SNHLY, CDR2 FYNNEI. The length of the CDR3 is 14 residues. CDR3 residues: CASLIVLSSYEQYF. In nucleotides, the CDR3 is TGTGCCAGCTTGATTGTATTGAGCTCCTACGAGCAGTACTTC.

The gene calls are TRBV4-1 and TRBJ1-1, with 7 bases aligning to TRBD1. The CDR3 totals 14 residues. With V trimmed by 1 base and J by 7 bases, 6 bases remained unmatched. Germline assignment: CDR1 MGHRA and CDR2 YSYEKL. The CDR3 sequence is CASSQVQGRDEAFF. In nucleotides, the CDR3 is TGCGCCAGCAGCCAAGTACAGGGGAGGGATGAAGCTTTCTTT.

There are a few counts of this clonotype. This rearrangement joins TRBV7-9 to TRBJ2-3; 11 nucleotides match TRBD2. Germline V gene lookup returns CDR1 SEHNR and CDR2 FQNEAQ (reference sequence). The CDR3 runs to 15 residues. Germline trimming cut 5 bases from V and 5 bases from J; bases unmatched to any gene: 6. CDR3 protein: CASSLSGGAEDTQYF. The CDR3 bases are TGTGCCAGCAGCCTTAGCGGGGGGGCTGAAGATACGCAGTATTTT.

The chain couples TRBV7-2 to TRBJ1-6; possibly TRBD1 for D (6 bases). Germline CDR1 reads SGHTA; CDR2 reads FQGNSA. The CDR3 runs to 16 residues. Deletions cut 4 bases from V and 5 bases from J, with 15 bases between. CDR3 in amino acids: CASSYPGEEDNSPLHF. CDR3 nucleotides: TGTGCCAGCAGCTACCCAGGGGAAGAGGATAATTCACCCCTCCACTTT.

The CDR3 protein is CASSRDPGGNQPQHF. CDR3 in DNA: TGTGCCAGCAGCAGGGATCCAGGGGGCAATCAGCCCCAGCATTTT. The chain has TRBV7-6 and TRBJ1-5; tentative D call: TRBD1 (6 bases). CDR1 is SGHVS, CDR2 FNYEAQ, per germline. The V and J ends lost 5 bases and 2 bases respectively, with 13 bases between them. This CDR3 has 15 residues.

The CDR3 region is CASNSPSTGTGGYNEQFF. The CDR3 nucleotides are TGTGCCAGCAATAGCCCTTCAACCGGGACAGGGGGCTACAATGAGCAGTTCTTC. The V gene is TRBV28, the J gene TRBJ2-1, with TRBD1 matching 11 bases. The CDR3 has 18 residues. In germline, CDR1 is MDHEN, CDR2 SYDVKM. The ends lost 7 bases at V and 3 bases at J; junction bases unmatched: 14.

V usage is TRBV28 and J usage is TRBJ2-7, with D uncertain. Per the germline V gene, CDR1 is MDHEN and CDR2 is SYDVKM. V lost 2 bases and J 4 bases, leaving 15 bases between the germline ends. The CDR3 sequence is 15 residues long. The CDR3 sequence: CASSLDGVIEYEQYF. In DNA form, the CDR3 reads TGTGCCAGCAGTTTAGATGGGGTCATAGAATACGAGCAGTACTTC.

This clonotype was counted only a few times. The chain combines TRBV5-5 with TRBJ1-2; maybe TRBD1 (5 bases). The V end lost 2 bases, the J end lost 6 bases, and 14 bases lay between the germline ends. This CDR3 is 14 amino acids long. Germline loops: CDR1 SGHKS, CDR2 YYEKEE (reference sequence). CDR3: CASSFVDGGNGYTF. CDR3 in DNA: TGTGCCAGCAGCTTCGTAGACGGGGGAAATGGCTACACCTTC.

This clonotype was seen more than once but under ten times. The chain has TRBV27 and TRBJ2-1; D is ambiguous. V lost 4 bases and J 0 bases, leaving 10 bases between the germline ends. Germline V gives CDR1 MNHEY, CDR2 SMNVEV (reference sequence). The CDR3 has 15 amino acids. The CDR3 reads CASSYGTFSYNEQFF. CDR3 DNA sequence: TGTGCCAGCAGTTATGGAACTTTCTCCTACAATGAGCAGTTCTTC.

This clonotype was seen a handful of times. The V and J genes are TRBV27 and TRBJ2-1; tentative D call: TRBD2 (5 bases). CDR1 and CDR2 from the germline V gene are MNHEY and SMNVEV (reference sequence). The V and J ends lost 0 bases and 7 bases respectively, with 10 bases between them. The CDR3 is 14 amino acids. In DNA, the CDR3 is TGTGCCAGCAGTTTATCTCGGACTGGGAATGAGCAGTTCTTC. Translating gives CASSLSRTGNEQFF.

The CDR3 loop reads CASSPLAGGRGDTQYF. CDR3 DNA sequence: TGTGCCAGCAGTCCACTAGCGGGGGGGCGCGGAGATACGCAGTATTTT. The chain joins TRBV28 to TRBJ2-3; 13 nucleotides agree with TRBD2. Germline CDR1 MDHEN, CDR2 SYDVKM. V dropped 5 bases and J dropped 5; count of bases not matched to a gene: 7. This CDR3 contains 16 residues.

This clonotype turned up a few times. CDR3 DNA sequence: TGTGCCAGCAGGGTCGGGGAGCTGTTTTTT. Amino acids: CASRVGELFF. V and J are TRBV6-1 and TRBJ2-2; D remains unclear. CDR3 size: 10 residues. V shed 6 bases and J shed 7 bases, with 3 bases lying between them. Germline-derived CDR1 and CDR2 are MNHNS and SASEGT.

This clonotype was found many times. The chain has TRBV12-3 or TRBV12-4 and TRBJ2-5, with 9 bases identical to TRBD2. The CDR3 covers 16 residues. V shed 2 bases and J 0 bases; nucleotides not matched to a gene: 4. The CDR3 reads CASSLRSGGYQETQYF. The CDR3 coding sequence is TGTGCCAGCAGTTTAAGGAGCGGGGGGTACCAAGAGACCCAGTACTTC.

The chain uses TRBV6-4 and TRBJ2-3; 12 nucleotides line up with TRBD2. The V and J ends lost 3 bases and 3 bases, in that order; junction bases with no gene match: 1. CDR1 and CDR2 (germline): MRHNA, SNTAGT. This CDR3 is 15 amino acids long. The DNA of the CDR3 is TGTGCCAGCAGTGAAACTAGCGGGAGGACAGATACGCAGTATTTT. Protein product: CASSETSGRTDTQYF.

This clonotype has at least ten counts. This rearrangement joins TRBV24-1 to TRBJ1-1; 7 positions match TRBD1. The CDR3 totals 15 residues. Per germline, CDR1 KGHDR and CDR2 SFDVKD. With V trimmed by 4 bases and J by 5 bases, 9 bases remained unmatched. CDR3 in amino acids: CATSDPKTGSTEAFF. In nucleotides, the CDR3 is TGTGCCACCAGTGACCCCAAGACAGGGAGTACTGAAGCTTTCTTT.

This clonotype was found many times. The chain uses TRBV25-1 and TRBJ1-2; perhaps TRBD1 as D (5 bases). The CDR3 sequence is 16 residues long. Per germline, CDR1 MGHDK and CDR2 SYGVNS. V lost 0 bases, J lost 1 base, and 12 bases lay in between. This chain's CDR3 is CASSEYTQEYNYGYTF. The CDR3 DNA reads as TGTGCCAGCAGTGAATACACACAGGAGTATAACTATGGCTACACCTTC.

In its sample, this clonotype was seen a few times. The rearrangement joins TRBV5-1 to TRBJ2-7; D possibly uses TRBD1 or TRBD2 (5 bases each). The ends were cut back, 4 bases at V and 3 bases at J, with 17 bases in the middle. This CDR3 spans 15 amino acids. Germline V gene lookup returns CDR1 SGHRS and CDR2 YFSETQ. The CDR3 DNA sequence: TGCGCCAGCAGCGTGGGGACCGCGAGTGGCTACGAGCAGTACTTC. Protein: CASSVGTASGYEQYF. Complete variable domain (other parts from reference TRBV5-1 and TRBJ2-7): KAGVTQTPRYLIKTRGQQVTLSCSPISGHRSVSWYQQTPGQGLQFLFEYFSETQRNKGNFPGRFSGRQFSNSRSEMNVSTLELGDSALYLCASSVGTASGYEQYFGPGTRLTVT.

This clonotype was detected a few times. V and J are TRBV28 and TRBJ1-5, with D perhaps matching TRBD1 (5 bases). CDR1 and CDR2 (germline): MDHEN, SYDVKM. The V and J ends lost 3 bases and 0 bases respectively, with 18 bases between them. The CDR3 has 18 amino acids. Here the CDR3 reads CASSFSQPGTDSNQPQHF. The CDR3, as DNA: TGTGCCAGCAGTTTCTCACAACCCGGGACGGATAGCAATCAGCCCCAGCATTTT.

This clonotype was counted only a few times. The chain recombines TRBV2 with TRBJ2-2, with 8 bases that match TRBD2. Losses at the gene ends were 2 bases for V and 6 bases for J; bases not matched to a gene: 14. From germline, CDR1 is SNHLY and CDR2 FYNNEI. The CDR3 consists of 18 residues. The CDR3, as DNA: TGTGCCAGCAGTGAAAAGATCCCGGGACTAGAAGTTTCCGGGGAGCTGTTTTTT. It specifies CASSEKIPGLEVSGELFF.

This clonotype turned up a few times. The V and J genes are TRBV28 and TRBJ2-1; the D is unclear. V shed 2 bases and J shed 4 bases, with 12 bases lying between them. The CDR3 is 15 amino acids. CDR1 and CDR2 (germline): MDHEN, SYDVKM. CDR3: CASSLGGIGYNEQFF. In DNA form, the CDR3 reads TGTGCCAGCAGTTTAGGTGGGATTGGGTACAATGAGCAGTTCTTC.

This clonotype was found a few times. J is TRBJ2-1 and V is TRBV6-1; tentative D call: TRBD1 (5 bases). This CDR3 region has 14 residues. Germline lookup yields CDR1 MNHNS and CDR2 SASEGT. V shed 5 bases and J shed 0 bases, with 8 bases lying between them. CDR3 sequence reads: CASSTQGSYNEQFF. As DNA, the CDR3 is TGTGCCAGCAGTACCCAGGGCTCCTACAATGAGCAGTTCTTC.

This clonotype showed up just a few times. V is TRBV25-1 and J is TRBJ2-1; D not certain. Trimming stripped 2 bases from V and 4 bases from J, with 15 bases between. Germline V gene lookup returns CDR1 MGHDK and CDR2 SYGVNS. The CDR3 loop spans 16 amino acids. The CDR3 DNA reads TGTGCCAGCAGTGAAGCGGACCAGACCTTTTACAATGAGCAGTTCTTC. It yields the protein CASSEADQTFYNEQFF.

The rearrangement uses TRBV12-3 or TRBV12-4 and TRBJ2-1; D tentatively reads TRBD1 or TRBD2 (6 bases each). V gave up 10 bases and J gave up 3 bases, with 28 bases separating them. The CDR3 is 18 amino acids. The DNA for the CDR3 is TGTGCCATCTGTTTAGCGCTAATAGGAAGGGGGGACTACAATGAGCAGTTCTTC. This encodes CAICLALIGRGDYNEQFF.

The V gene is TRBV29-1, the J gene TRBJ2-1, with D maybe TRBD2 (6 bases). Trimming pared 4 bases from V and 4 bases from J, leaving 14 bases between. Germline assignment: CDR1 SQVTM and CDR2 ANQGSEA. CDR3 length equals 14 residues. CDR3 region: CSVVPAGSYNEQFF. The CDR3 nucleotides are TGCAGCGTTGTCCCAGCGGGTTCTTACAATGAGCAGTTCTTC.